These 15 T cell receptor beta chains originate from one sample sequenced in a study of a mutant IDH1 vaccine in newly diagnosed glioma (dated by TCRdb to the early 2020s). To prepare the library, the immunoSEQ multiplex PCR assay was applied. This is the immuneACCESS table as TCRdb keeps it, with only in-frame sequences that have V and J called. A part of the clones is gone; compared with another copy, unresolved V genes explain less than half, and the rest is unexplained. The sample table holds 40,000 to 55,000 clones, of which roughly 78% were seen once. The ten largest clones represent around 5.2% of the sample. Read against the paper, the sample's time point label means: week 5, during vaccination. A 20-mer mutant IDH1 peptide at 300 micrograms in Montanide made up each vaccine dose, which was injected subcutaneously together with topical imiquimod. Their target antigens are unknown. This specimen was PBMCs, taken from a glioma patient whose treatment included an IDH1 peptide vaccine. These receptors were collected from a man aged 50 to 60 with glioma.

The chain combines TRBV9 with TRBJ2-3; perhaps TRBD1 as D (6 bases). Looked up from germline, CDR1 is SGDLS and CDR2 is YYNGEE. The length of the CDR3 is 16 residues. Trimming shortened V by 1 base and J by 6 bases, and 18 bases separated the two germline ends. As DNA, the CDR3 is TGTGCCAGCAGCGTAACCCCGAGGGGGACGTCGGATACGCAGTATTTT. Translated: CASSVTPRGTSDTQYF.

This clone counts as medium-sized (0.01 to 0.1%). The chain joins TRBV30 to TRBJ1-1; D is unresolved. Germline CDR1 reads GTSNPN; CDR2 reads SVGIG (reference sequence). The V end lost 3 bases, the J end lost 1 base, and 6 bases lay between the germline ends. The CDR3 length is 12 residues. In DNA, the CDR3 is TGTGCCTGGAGGCTCCGGAACACTGAAGCTTTCTTT. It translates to CAWRLRNTEAFF.

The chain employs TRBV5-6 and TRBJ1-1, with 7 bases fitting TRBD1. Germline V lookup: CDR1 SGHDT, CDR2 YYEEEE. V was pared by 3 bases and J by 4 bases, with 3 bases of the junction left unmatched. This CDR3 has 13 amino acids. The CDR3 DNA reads TGTGCCAGCAGCTGGACAGGAGCCACTGAAGCTTTCTTT. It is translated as CASSWTGATEAFF.

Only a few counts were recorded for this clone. The CDR3 region has the DNA TGCGCCAGCAGCCAAGGAGGGGGCGGACAGGGGTACCACGAGCAGTACTTC. It specifies CASSQGGGGQGYHEQYF. The V call is TRBV4-1, the J call TRBJ2-7; 9 bases match TRBD1. The trim removed 1 base at V and 5 bases at J, leaving 12 bases unmatched. The CDR3 covers 17 residues. In germline, CDR1 is MGHRA, CDR2 YSYEKL.

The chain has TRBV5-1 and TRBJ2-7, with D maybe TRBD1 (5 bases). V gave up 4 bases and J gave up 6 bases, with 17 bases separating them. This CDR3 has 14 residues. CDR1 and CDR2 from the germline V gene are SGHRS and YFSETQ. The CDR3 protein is CASSPGNGATEQYF. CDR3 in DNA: TGCGCCAGCAGCCCCGGAAATGGGGCCACCGAGCAGTACTTC.

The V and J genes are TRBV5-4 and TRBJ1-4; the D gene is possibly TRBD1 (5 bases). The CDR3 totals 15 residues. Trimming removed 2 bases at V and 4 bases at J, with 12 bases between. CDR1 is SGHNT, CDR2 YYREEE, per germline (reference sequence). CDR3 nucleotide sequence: TGTGCCAGCAGCTTACCAGAGGGGCGTAATGAAAAACTGTTTTTT. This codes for CASSLPEGRNEKLFF.

This chain's CDR3 is CASSSDLNYGYTF. In DNA form, the CDR3 reads TGTGCCAGCAGTTCGGACTTAAACTATGGCTACACCTTC. The V gene is TRBV27, the J gene TRBJ1-2, with D unresolved. The CDR3 is made up of 13 amino acids. Germline assignment: CDR1 MNHEY and CDR2 SMNVEV (reference sequence). V lost 4 bases and J 2 bases, leaving 8 bases between the germline ends.

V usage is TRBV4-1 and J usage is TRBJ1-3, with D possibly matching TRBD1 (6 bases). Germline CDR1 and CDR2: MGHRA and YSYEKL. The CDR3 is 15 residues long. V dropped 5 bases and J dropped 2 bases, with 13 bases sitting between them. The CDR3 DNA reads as TGCGCCAGCAGCAAACATCAGGGGACTGGAAACACCATATATTTT. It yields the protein CASSKHQGTGNTIYF.

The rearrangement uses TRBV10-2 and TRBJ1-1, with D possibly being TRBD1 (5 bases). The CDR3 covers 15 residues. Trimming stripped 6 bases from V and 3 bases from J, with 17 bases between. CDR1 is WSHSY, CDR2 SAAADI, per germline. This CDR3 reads CASRILVGGDTEAFF. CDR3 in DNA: TGCGCCAGCAGGATTTTGGTCGGAGGGGACACTGAAGCTTTCTTT.

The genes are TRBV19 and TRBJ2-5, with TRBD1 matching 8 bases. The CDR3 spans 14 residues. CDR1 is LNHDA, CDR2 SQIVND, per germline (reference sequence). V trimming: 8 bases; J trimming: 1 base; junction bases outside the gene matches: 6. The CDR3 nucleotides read TGTGCCAGTCACCCGGGGACAGGCCAAGAGACCCAGTACTTC. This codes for CASHPGTGQETQYF.

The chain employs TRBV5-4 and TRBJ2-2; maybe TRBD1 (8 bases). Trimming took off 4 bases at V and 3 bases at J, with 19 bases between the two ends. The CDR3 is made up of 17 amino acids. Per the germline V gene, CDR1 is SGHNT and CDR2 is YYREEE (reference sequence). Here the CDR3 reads CASSPLRTGRDTGELFF. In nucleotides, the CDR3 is TGTGCCAGCAGCCCACTAAGGACAGGGAGGGACACCGGGGAGCTGTTTTTT.

The chain's CDR3 is CASSRRANEKLFF. The CDR3 DNA reads TGCGCCAGCAGTCGGAGGGCAAATGAAAAACTGTTTTTT. V usage is TRBV10-1 and J usage is TRBJ1-4; no reliable D call. The germline gives CDR1 WNHNN, CDR2 SYGVQD (reference sequence). V was clipped by 5 bases and J by 5 bases, with 9 bases between them. The CDR3 runs to 13 residues.

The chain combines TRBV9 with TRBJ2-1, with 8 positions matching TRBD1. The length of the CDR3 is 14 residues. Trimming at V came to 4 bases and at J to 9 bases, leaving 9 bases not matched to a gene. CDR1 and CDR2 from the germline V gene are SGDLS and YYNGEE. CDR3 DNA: TGTGCCAGCAGCAACCGGGACAGGATCACTGAGCAGTTCTTC. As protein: CASSNRDRITEQFF.

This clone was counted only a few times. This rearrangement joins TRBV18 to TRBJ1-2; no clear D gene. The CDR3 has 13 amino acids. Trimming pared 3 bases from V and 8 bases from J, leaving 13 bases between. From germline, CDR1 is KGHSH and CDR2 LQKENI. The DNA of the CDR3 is TGTGCCAGCTCACCGAGTCCGCTATACGGCTACACCTTC. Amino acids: CASSPSPLYGYTF. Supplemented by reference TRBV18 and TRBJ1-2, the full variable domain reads NAGVMQNPRHLVRRRGQEARLRCSPMKGHSHVYWYRQLPEEGLKFMVYLQKENIIDESGMPKERFSAEFPKEGPSILRIQQVVRGDSAAYFCASSPSPLYGYTFGSGTRLTVV.

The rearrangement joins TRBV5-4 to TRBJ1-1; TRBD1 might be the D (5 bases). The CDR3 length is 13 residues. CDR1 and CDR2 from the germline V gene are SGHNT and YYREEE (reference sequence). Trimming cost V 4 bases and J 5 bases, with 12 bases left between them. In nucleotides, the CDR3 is TGTGCCAGCAGCCCTGGGGGTGGTACTGAAGCTTTCTTT. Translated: CASSPGGGTEAFF.